This T cell receptor beta chain originates from a study of shared clonotypes between healthy human individuals. To note about this clone: Its antigen is undetermined.

Deep was the level used in running the assay. In the source study's methods: Junction-only immunoSEQ sequences carried no quality scores, so filtering differed. Using immunoSEQ multiplex PCR, the repertoire was profiled, and TCRdb retains in-frame clones only, with some absent. The V and J calls and clone size were taken over from that table, and D and trimming were inferred from the DNA. The sample contains over 2,000,000 clones, around 93% of which appear only once. CD45RO negativity and positive selection for CCR7 defined naive CD8 cells, a population that excluded terminally differentiated effector memory CD45RA+ cells. Those who donated were healthy HIV-negative adults, with no recent acute infections or vaccinations reported. Overall study results and limits: Roughly 4.6% of naive CD4 clonotypes were common to a few donors.

Sequencing was carried out using naive CD8+ T cells from PBMCs. The TCR was taken from a man between 18 and 35 years old in good health. Some clones in this sample may be carry-over from other donors' samples.

This CDR3 reads CASSLVGGGFLDEQFF. The CDR3 DNA reads as TGTGCCAGCAGCTTAGTGGGAGGGGGGTTCTTGGATGAGCAGTTCTTC. The chain uses TRBV7-9 and TRBJ2-1, with D maybe TRBD2 (7 bases). The CDR3 extends over 16 amino acids. V was pared by 1 base and J by 8 bases, with 18 bases between. Germline V gene lookup returns CDR1 SEHNR and CDR2 FQNEAQ (reference sequence).